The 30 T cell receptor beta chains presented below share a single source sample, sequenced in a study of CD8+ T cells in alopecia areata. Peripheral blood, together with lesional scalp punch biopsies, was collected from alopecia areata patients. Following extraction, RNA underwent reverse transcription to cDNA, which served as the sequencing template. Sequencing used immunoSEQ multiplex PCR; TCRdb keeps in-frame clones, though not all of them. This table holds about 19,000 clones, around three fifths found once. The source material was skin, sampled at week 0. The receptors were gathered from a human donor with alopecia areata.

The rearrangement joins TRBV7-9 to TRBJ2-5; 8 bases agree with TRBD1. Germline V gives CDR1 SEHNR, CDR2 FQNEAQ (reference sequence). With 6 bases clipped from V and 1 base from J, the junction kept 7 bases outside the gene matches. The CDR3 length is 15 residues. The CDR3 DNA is TGTGCCAGCAGAGGATCCGGGACAGGCCAAGAGACCCAGTACTTC. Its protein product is CASRGSGTGQETQYF.

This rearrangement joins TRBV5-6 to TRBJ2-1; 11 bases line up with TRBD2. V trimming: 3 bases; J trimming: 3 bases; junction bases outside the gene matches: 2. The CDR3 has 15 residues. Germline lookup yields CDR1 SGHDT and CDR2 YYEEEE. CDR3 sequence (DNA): TGTGCCAGCAGCTCCCTAGCGGGGGGCTACAATGAGCAGTTCTTC. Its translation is CASSSLAGGYNEQFF.

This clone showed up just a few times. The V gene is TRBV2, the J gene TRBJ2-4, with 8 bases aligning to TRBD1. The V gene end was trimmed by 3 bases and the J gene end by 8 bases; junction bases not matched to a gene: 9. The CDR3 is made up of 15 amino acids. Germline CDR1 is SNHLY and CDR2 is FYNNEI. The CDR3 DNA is TGTGCCAGCAGTGACATCCAGGGGGCGAATCACATTCAGTACTTC. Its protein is CASSDIQGANHIQYF.

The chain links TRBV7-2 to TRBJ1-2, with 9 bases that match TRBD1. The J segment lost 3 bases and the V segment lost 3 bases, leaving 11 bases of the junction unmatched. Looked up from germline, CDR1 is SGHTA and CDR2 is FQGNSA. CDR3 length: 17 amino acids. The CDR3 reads CASSLDWGQGFDYGYTF. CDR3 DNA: TGTGCCAGCAGCTTGGATTGGGGACAGGGTTTCGACTATGGCTACACCTTC.

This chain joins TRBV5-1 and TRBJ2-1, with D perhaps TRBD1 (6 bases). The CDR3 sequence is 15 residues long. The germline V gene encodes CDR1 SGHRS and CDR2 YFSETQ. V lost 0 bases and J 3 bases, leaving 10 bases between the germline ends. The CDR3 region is CASSLAGTNYNEQFF. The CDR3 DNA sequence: TGCGCCAGCAGCTTGGCTGGGACAAACTACAATGAGCAGTTCTTC.

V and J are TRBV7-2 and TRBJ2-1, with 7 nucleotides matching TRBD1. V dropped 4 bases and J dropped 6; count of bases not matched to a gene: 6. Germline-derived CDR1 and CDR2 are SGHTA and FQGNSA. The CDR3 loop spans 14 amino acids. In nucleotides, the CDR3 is TGTGCCAGCAGCTCCAACAGGGGTAGCAATGAGCAGTTCTTC. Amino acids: CASSSNRGSNEQFF. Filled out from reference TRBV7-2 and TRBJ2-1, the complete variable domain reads GAGVSQSPSNKVTEKGKDVELRCDPISGHTALYWYRQSLGQGLEFLIYFQGNSAPDKSGLPSDRFSAERTGGSVSTLTIQRTQQEDSAVYLCASSSNRGSNEQFFGPGTRLTVL.

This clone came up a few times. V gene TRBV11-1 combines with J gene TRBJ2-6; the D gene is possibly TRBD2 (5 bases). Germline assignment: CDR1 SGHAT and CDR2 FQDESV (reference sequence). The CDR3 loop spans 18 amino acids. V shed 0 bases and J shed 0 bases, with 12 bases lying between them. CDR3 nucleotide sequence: TGTGCCAGCAGCTTAGCGCTGGGCCGGGACTCTGGGGCCAACGTCCTGACTTTC. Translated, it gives CASSLALGRDSGANVLTF.

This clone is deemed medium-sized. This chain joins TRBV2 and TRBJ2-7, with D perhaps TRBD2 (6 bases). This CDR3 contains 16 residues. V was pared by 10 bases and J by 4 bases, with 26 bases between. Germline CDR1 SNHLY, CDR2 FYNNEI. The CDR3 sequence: CATRPPGASSYYEQYF. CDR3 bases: TGTGCCACCCGACCCCCGGGAGCTAGCAGTTATTACGAGCAGTACTTC.

The chain's CDR3 is CASSYRAVSNTGELFF. DNA of the CDR3: TGTGCCAGCAGTTATAGAGCAGTATCCAACACCGGGGAGCTGTTTTTT. The genes are TRBV6-6 and TRBJ2-2; D is unclear. Germline V CDR1 and CDR2: MNHNY, SVGAGI (reference sequence). Trimming took 3 bases from V and 2 from J, leaving 13 bases between them. CDR3 length: 16 residues.

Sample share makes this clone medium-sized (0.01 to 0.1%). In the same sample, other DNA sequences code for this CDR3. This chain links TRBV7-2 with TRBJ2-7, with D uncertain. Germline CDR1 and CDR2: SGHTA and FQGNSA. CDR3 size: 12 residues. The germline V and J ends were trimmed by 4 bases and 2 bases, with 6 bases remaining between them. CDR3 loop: CASSSQAYEQYF. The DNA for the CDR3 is TGTGCCAGCAGCTCCCAGGCCTACGAGCAGTACTTC.

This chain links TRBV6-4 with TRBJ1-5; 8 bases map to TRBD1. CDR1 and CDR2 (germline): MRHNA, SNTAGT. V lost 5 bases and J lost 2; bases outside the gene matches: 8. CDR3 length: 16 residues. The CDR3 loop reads CASSPPTGDGNQPQHF. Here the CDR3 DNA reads TGTGCCAGCAGTCCCCCGACAGGGGACGGCAATCAGCCCCAGCATTTT.

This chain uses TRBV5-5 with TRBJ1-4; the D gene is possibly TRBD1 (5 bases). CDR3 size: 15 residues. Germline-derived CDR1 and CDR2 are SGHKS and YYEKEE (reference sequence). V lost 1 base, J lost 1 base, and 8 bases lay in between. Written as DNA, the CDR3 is TGTGCCAGCAGCTTGTCTGGGGGAACTAATGAAAAACTGTTTTTT. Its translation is CASSLSGGTNEKLFF.

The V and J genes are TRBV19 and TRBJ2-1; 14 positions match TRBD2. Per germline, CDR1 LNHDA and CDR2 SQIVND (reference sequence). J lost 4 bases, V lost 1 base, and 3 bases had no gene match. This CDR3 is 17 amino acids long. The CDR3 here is CASSIAWTSGGYNEQFF. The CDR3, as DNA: TGTGCCAGTAGTATAGCTTGGACTAGCGGGGGGTACAATGAGCAGTTCTTC.

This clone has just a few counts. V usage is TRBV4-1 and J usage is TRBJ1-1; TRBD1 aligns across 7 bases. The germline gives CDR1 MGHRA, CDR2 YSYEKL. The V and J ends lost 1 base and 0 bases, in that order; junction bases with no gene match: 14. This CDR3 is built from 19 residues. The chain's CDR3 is CASSQATFQGDGMNTEAFF. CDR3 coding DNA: TGCGCCAGCAGCCAAGCCACCTTCCAGGGGGATGGCATGAACACTGAAGCTTTCTTT.

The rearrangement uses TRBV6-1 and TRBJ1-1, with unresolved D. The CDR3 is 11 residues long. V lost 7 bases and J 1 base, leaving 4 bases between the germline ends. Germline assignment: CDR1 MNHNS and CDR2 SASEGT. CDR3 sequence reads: CASIKNTEAFF. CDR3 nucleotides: TGTGCCAGCATTAAGAACACTGAAGCTTTCTTT.

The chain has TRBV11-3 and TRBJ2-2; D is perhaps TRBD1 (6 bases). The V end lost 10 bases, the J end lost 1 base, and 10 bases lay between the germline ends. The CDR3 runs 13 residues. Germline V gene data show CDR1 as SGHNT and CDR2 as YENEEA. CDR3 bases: TGTGCCACCTACAGGGAGAACACCGGGGAGCTGTTTTTT. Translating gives CATYRENTGELFF.

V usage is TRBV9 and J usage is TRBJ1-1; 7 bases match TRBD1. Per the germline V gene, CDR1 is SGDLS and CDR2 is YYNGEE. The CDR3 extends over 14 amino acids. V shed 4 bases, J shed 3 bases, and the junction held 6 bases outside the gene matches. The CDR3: CASSRTQGDTEAFF. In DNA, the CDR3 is TGTGCCAGCAGCCGAACTCAGGGGGACACTGAAGCTTTCTTT.

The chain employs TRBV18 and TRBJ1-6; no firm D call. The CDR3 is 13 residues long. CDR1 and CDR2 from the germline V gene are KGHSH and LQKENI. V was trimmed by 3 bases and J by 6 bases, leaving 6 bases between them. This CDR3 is CASSPQSNSPLHF. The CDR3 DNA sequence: TGTGCCAGCTCACCCCAATCTAATTCACCCCTCCACTTT. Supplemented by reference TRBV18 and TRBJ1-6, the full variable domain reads NAGVMQNPRHLVRRRGQEARLRCSPMKGHSHVYWYRQLPEEGLKFMVYLQKENIIDESGMPKERFSAEFPKEGPSILRIQQVVRGDSAAYFCASSPQSNSPLHFGNGTRLTVT.

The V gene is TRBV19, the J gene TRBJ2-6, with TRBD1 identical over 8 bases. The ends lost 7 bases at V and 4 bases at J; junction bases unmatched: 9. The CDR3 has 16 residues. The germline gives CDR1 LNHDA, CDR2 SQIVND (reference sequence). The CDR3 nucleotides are TGTGCCAGTACCCACCGGACAGGGCGAGGGGCCAACGTCCTGACTTTC. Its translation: CASTHRTGRGANVLTF.

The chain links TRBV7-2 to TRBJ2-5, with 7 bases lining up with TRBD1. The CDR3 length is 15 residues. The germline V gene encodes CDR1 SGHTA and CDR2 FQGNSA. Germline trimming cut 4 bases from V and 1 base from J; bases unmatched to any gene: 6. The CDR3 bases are TGTGCCAGCAGCTCCCGACAGGGCCCCCAAGAGACCCAGTACTTC. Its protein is CASSSRQGPQETQYF.

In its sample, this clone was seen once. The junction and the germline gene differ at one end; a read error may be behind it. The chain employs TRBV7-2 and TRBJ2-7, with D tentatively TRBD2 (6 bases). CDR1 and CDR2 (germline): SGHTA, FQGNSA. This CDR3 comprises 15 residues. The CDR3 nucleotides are TGTGCCAGCAGCTTAGCGGGAGGCTTGGGCTACGAGCAGCACTTC. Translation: CASSLAGGLGYEQHF.

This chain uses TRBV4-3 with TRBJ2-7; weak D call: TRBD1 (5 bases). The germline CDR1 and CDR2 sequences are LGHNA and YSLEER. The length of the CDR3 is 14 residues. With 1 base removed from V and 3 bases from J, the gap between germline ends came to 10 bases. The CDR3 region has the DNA TGCGCCAGCAGCCAAGGACGACAGAACTACGAGCAGTACTTC. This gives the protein CASSQGRQNYEQYF.

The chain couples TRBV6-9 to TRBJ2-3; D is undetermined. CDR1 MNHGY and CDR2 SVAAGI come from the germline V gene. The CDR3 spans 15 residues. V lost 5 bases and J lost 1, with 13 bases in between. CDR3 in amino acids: CASSEVGVGTDTQYF. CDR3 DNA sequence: TGTGCCAGCAGTGAAGTTGGGGTTGGCACAGATACGCAGTATTTT.

The CDR3 DNA follows: TGCGCCAGTGCAACTAGCGGGGTTGTCAATGAGCAGTTCTTC. Its translation is CASATSGVVNEQFF. V gene TRBV5-1 combines with J gene TRBJ2-1; 10 bases are shared with TRBD2. The CDR3 has 14 amino acids. Trimming removed 8 bases from V and 6 bases from J; junction bases left unmatched: 8. CDR1 is SGHRS, CDR2 YFSETQ, per germline.

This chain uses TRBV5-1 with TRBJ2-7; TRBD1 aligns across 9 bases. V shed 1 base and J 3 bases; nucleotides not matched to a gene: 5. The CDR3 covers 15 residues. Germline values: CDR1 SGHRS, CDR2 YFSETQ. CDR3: CASSLTGTGYYEQYF. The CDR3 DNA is TGCGCCAGCAGCTTGACCGGGACAGGGTACTACGAGCAGTACTTC. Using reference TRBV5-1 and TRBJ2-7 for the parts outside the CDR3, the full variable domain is KAGVTQTPRYLIKTRGQQVTLSCSPISGHRSVSWYQQTPGQGLQFLFEYFSETQRNKGNFPGRFSGRQFSNSRSEMNVSTLELGDSALYLCASSLTGTGYYEQYFGPGTRLTVT.

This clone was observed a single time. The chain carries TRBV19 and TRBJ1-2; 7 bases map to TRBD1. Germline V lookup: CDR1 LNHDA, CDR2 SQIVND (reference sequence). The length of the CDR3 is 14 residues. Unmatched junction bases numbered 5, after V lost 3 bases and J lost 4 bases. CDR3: CASSIYRDSYGYTF. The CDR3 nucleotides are TGTGCCAGTAGTATTTACAGGGACAGCTATGGCTACACCTTC.

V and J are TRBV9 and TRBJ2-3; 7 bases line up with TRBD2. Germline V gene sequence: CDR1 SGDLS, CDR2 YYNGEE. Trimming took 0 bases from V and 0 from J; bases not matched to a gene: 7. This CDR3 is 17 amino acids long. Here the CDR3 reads CASSVGASGMSTDTQYF. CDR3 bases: TGTGCCAGCAGCGTAGGGGCTAGCGGAATGAGCACAGATACGCAGTATTTT.

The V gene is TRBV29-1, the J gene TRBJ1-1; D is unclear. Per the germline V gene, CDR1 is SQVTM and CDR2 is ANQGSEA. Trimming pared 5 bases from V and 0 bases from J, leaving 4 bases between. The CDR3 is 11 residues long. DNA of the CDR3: TGCAGCGTTCTGTTGAACACTGAAGCTTTCTTT. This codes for CSVLLNTEAFF. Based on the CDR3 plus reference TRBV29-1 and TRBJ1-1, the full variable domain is SAVISQKPSRDICQRGTSLTIQCQVDSQVTMMFWYRQQPGQSLTLIATANQGSEATYESGFVIDKFPISRPNLTFSTLTVSNMSPEDSSIYLCSVLLNTEAFFGQGTRLTVV.

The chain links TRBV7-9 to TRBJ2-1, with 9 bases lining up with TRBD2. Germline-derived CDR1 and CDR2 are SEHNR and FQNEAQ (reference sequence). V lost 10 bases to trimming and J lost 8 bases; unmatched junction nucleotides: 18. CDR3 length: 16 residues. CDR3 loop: CAIGTYSLGGRDEQFF. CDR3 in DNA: TGTGCCATCGGGACCTACTCCTTGGGCGGGAGGGATGAGCAGTTCTTC.

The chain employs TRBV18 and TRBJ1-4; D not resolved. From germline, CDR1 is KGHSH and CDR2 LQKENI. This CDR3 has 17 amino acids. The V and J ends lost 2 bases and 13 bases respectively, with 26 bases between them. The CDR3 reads CASSPILEKGLPLRLFF. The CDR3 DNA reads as TGTGCCAGCTCACCAATTCTGGAAAAAGGTTTACCTCTCCGACTGTTTTTT. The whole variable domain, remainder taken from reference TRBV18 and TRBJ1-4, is NAGVMQNPRHLVRRRGQEARLRCSPMKGHSHVYWYRQLPEEGLKFMVYLQKENIIDESGMPKERFSAEFPKEGPSILRIQQVVRGDSAAYFCASSPILEKGLPLRLFFGSGTQLSVL.